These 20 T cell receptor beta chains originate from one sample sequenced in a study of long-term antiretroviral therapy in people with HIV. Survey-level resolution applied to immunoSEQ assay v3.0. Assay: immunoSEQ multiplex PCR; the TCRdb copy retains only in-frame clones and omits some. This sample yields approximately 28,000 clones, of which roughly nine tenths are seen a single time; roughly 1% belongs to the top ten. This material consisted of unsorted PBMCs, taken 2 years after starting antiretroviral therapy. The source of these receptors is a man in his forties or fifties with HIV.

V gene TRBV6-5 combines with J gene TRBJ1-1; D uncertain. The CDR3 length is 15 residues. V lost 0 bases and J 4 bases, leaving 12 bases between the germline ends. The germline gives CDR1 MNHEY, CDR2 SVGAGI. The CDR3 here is CASSYSGSRSTEAFF. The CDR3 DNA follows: TGTGCCAGCAGTTACTCCGGATCCAGGTCCACTGAAGCTTTCTTT.

In DNA, the CDR3 is TGTGCCAGCACGCACGGGGATACTAACTATGGCTACACCTTC. Translated: CASTHGDTNYGYTF. The genes are TRBV28 and TRBJ1-2; D gene ambiguous. Looked up from germline, CDR1 is MDHEN and CDR2 is SYDVKM. The V end was cut by 7 bases, the J end by 0 bases, with 12 bases between. The CDR3 is 14 residues long.

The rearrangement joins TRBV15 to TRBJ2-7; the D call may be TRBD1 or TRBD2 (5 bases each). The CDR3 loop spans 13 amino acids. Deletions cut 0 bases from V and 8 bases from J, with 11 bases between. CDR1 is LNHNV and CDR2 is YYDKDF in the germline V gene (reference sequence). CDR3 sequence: CATSRDWGPKQYF. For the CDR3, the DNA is TGTGCCACCAGCAGAGATTGGGGACCTAAGCAGTACTTC.

The CDR3 sequence: CASSPLGHQTDTQYF. The DNA of the CDR3 is TGTGCCAGCAGTCCCCTGGGACACCAAACAGATACGCAGTATTTT. This chain uses TRBV28 with TRBJ2-3; possibly TRBD1 for D (6 bases). Germline CDR1 MDHEN, CDR2 SYDVKM. V lost 5 bases and J 3 bases, leaving 15 bases between the germline ends. The CDR3 extends over 15 amino acids.

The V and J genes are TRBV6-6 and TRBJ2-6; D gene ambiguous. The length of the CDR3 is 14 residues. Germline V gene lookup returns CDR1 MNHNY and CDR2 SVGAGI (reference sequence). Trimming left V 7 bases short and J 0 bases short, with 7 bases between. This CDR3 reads CASIRNSGANVLTF. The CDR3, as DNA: TGTGCCAGCATACGGAACTCTGGGGCCAACGTCCTGACTTTC.

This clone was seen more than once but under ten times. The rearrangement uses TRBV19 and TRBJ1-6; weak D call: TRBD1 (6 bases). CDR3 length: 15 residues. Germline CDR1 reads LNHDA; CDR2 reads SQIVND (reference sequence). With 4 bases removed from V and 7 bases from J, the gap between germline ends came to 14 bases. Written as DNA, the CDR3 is TGTGCCAGTAGTACCCCAGGGGTTTACAATTCACCCCTCCACTTT. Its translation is CASSTPGVYNSPLHF. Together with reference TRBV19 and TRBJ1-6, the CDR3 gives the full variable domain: DGGITQSPKYLFRKEGQNVTLSCEQNLNHDAMYWYRQDPGQGLRLIYYSQIVNDFQKGDIAEGYSVSREKKESFPLTVTSAQKNPTAFYLCASSTPGVYNSPLHFGNGTRLTVT.

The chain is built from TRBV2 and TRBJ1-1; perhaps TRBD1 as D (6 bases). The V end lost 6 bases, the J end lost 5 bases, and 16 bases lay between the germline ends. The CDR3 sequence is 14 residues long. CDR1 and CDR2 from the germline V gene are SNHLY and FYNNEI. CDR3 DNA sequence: TGTGCCAGCAGATCTATGACAGGCGAGACTGAAGCTTTCTTT. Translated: CASRSMTGETEAFF.

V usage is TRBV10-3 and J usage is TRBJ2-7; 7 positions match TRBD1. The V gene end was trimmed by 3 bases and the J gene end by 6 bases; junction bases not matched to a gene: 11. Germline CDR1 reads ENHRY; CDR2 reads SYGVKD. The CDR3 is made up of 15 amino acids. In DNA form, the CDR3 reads TGTGCCATCAGTGACAACCGGGACAGAGGGTCCGAGCAGTACTTC. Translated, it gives CAISDNRDRGSEQYF.

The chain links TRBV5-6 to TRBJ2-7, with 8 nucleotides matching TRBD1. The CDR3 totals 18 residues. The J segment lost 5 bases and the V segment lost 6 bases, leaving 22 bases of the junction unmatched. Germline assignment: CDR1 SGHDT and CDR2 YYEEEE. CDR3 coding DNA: TGTGCCAGCACCCTGGGCCCTGGAGCGCCCAGGGGGCCGAACGAGCAGTACTTC. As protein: CASTLGPGAPRGPNEQYF. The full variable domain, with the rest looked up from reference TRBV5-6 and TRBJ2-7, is DAGVTQSPTHLIKTRGQQVTLRCSPKSGHDTVSWYQQALGQGPQFIFQYYEEEERQRGNFPDRFSGHQFPNYSSELNVNALLLGDSALYLCASTLGPGAPRGPNEQYFGPGTRLTVT.

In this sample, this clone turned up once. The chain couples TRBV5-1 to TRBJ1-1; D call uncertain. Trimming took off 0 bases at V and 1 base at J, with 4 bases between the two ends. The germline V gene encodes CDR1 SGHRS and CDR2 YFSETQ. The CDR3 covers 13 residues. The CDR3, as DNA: TGCGCCAGCAGCTTGGCCTCGAACACTGAAGCTTTCTTT. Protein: CASSLASNTEAFF.

The CDR3 DNA follows: TGTGCCTGGAATCCGACAGCAAATTCACCCCTCCACTTT. Translated, it gives CAWNPTANSPLHF. The chain uses TRBV30 and TRBJ1-6; possibly TRBD1 for D (5 bases). V was trimmed by 4 bases and J by 7 bases, leaving 11 bases between them. The CDR3 consists of 13 residues. Germline-derived CDR1 and CDR2 are GTSNPN and SVGIG (reference sequence).

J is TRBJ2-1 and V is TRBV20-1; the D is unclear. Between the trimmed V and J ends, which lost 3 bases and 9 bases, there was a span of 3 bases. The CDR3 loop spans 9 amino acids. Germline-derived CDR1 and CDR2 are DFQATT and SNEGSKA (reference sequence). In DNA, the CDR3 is TGCAGTGCTAGGACTGAGCAGTTCTTC. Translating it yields CSARTEQFF.

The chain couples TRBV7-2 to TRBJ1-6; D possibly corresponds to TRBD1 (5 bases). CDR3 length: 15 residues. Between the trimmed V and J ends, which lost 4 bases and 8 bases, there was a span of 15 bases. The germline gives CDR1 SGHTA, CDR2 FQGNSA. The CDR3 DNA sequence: TGTGCCAGCAGCTACGGACAAACAAGACATTCACCCCTCCACTTT. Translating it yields CASSYGQTRHSPLHF.

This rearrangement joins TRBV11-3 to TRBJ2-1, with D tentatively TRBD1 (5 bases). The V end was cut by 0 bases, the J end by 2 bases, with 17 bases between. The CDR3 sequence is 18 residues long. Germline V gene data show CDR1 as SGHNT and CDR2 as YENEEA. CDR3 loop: CASSLDPRQGVPYNEQFF. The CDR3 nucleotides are TGTGCCAGCAGCTTAGATCCGAGACAAGGGGTGCCCTACAATGAGCAGTTCTTC.

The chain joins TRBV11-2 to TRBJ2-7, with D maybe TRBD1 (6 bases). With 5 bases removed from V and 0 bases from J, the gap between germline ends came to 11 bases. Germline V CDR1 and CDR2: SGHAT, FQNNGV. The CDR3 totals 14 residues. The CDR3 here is CASSQNRVSYEQYF. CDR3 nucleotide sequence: TGTGCCAGCAGCCAGAACAGGGTCTCCTACGAGCAGTACTTC.

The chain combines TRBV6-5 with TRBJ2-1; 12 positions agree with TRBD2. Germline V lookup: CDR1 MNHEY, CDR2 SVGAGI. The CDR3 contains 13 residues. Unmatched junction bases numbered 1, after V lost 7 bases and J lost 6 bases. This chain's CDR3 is CASTSGGANEQFF. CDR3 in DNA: TGTGCCAGCACTAGCGGGGGGGCCAATGAGCAGTTCTTC.

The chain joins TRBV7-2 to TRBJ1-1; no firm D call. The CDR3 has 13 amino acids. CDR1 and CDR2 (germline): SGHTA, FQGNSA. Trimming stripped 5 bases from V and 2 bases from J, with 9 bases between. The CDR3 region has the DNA TGTGCCAGCAGCGAGGCCCTTAACACTGAAGCTTTCTTT. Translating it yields CASSEALNTEAFF.

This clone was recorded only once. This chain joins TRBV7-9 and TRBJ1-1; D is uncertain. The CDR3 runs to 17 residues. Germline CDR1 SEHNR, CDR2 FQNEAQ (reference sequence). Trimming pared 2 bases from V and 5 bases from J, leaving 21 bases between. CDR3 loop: CASSLRTGRPLSTEAFF. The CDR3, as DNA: TGTGCCAGCAGCTTACGAACGGGCAGACCCCTGAGTACTGAAGCTTTCTTT.

The CDR3 DNA sequence: TGCGCCAGCAGCCTGGACAGGTTCACCTACGAGCAGTACTTC. Translation gives CASSLDRFTYEQYF. This chain uses TRBV5-1 with TRBJ2-7; TRBD1 matches at 7 bases. The CDR3 is 14 amino acids. Germline V gene data show CDR1 as SGHRS and CDR2 as YFSETQ. V dropped 4 bases and J dropped 2; count of bases not matched to a gene: 6.

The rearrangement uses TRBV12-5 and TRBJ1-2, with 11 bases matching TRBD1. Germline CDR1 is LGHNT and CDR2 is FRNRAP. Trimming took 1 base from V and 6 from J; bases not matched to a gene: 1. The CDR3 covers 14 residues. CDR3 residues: CASGLGGQGDGYTF. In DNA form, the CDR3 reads TGTGCTAGTGGTTTGGGGGGACAGGGGGATGGCTACACCTTC.